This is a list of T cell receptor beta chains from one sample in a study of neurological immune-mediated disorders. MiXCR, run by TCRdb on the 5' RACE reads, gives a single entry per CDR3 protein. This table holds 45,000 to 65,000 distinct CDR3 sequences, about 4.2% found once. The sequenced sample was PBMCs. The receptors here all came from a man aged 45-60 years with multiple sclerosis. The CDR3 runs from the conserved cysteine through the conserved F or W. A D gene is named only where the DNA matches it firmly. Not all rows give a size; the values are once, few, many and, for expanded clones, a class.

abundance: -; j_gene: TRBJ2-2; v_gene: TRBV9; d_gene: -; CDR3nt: TGTGCCAGCGGTCCTGCCGGGGGGCGCACCGGGGAGCTGTTTTTT; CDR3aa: CASGPAGGRTGELFF
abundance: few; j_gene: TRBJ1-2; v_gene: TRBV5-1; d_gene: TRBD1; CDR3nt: TGCGCCAGCGCCTCCGGGACAGACTATGGCTACACCTTC; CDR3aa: CASASGTDYGYTF
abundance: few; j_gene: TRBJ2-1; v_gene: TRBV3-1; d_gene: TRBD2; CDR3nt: TGTGCCAGCCAACTAGCGGGGGGGTCTTACAATGAGCAGTTCTTC; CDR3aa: CASQLAGGSYNEQFF
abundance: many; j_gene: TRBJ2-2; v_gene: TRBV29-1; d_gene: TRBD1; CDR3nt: TGCAGCGTCGAGACAGGGGGCCGAACCGGGGAGCTGTTTTTT; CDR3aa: CSVETGGRTGELFF
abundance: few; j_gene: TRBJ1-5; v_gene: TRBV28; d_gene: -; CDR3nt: TGTGCCAGCGGACGGTGGCAGGGTGGAAATCAGCCCCAGCATTTT; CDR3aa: CASGRWQGGNQPQHF
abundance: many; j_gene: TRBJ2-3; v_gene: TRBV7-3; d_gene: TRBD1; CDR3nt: TGTGCCAGCAGCTTAATACCCCGGGAAGGGGGCACAAATACGCAGTATTTT; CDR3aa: CASSLIPREGGTNTQYF
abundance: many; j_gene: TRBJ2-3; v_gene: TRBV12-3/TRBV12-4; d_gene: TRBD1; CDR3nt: TGTGCCAGCAGTTTGGGACAGGGGGTAGATACGCAGTATTTT; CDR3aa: CASSLGQGVDTQYF
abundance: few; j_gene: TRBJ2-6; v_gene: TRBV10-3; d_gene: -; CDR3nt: TGTGCCATCAGTGAGCCATTCACTAGCTCTGGGGCCAACGTCCTGACTTTC; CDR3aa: CAISEPFTSSGANVLTF
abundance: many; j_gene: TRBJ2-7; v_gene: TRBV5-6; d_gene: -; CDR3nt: TGTGCCAGCAGCCGCGAAGGGCGGGACTACGAGCAGTACTTC; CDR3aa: CASSREGRDYEQYF
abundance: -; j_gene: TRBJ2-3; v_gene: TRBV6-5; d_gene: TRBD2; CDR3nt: TGTGCCAGCAGTTACGAATCCCTCGCGGGAGGCACAGATACGCAGTATTTT; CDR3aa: CASSYESLAGGTDTQYF
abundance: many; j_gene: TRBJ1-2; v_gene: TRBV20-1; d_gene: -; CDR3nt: TGCAAACTCCAGCAGGCAAAAAACTATGGCTACACCTTC; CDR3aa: CKLQQAKNYGYTF
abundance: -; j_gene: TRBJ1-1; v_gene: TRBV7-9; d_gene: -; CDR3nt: TGTGCCAGCAGCTTATATAAGGGGACTGAAGCTTTCTTT; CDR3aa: CASSLYKGTEAFF
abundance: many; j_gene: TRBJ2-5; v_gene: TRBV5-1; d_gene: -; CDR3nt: TGCGCCAGTTACCCCTCACCCCAAGAGACCCAGTACTTC; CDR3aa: CASYPSPQETQYF
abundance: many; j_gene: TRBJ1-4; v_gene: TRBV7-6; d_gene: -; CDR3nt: TGTGCCAGCAGCCGGGACACCAGCAATGAAAAACTGTTTTTT; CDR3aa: CASSRDTSNEKLFF
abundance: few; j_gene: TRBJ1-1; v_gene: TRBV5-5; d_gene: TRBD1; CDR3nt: TGTGCCAGCAGCTTGTTGGGACAGGGGCCCACTGAAGCTTTCTTT; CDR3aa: CASSLLGQGPTEAFF
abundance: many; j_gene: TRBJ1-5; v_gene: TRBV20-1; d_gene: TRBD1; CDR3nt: TGCAGTGCTAGGGCGGGACAGAATCAGCCCCAGCATTTT; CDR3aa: CSARAGQNQPQHF
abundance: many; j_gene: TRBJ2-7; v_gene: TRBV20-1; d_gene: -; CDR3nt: TGCAGTGCCTGGGGGGCAGGGGGTTACGAGCAGTACTTC; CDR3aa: CSAWGAGGYEQYF
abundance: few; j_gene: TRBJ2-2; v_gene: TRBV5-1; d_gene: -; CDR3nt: TGCGCCAGCAGCTTGGGACAGACGAACACCGGGGAGCTGTTTTTT; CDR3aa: CASSLGQTNTGELFF
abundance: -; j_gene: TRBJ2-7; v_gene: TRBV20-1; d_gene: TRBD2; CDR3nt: TGCAGTGCTAGTCTGAGACTAGCGGGATTTAGGGCCTACGAGCAGTACTTC; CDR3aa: CSASLRLAGFRAYEQYF
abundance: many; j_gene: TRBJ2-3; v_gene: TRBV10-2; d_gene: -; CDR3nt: TGCGCCAGCAGTGAGAATACCTTGAGGGATACGCAGTATTTT; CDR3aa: CASSENTLRDTQYF
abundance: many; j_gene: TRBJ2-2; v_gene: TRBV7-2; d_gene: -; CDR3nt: TGTGCCAGCAGCCCTTATCTCTCGGTTAACACCGGGGAGCTGTTTTTT; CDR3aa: CASSPYLSVNTGELFF
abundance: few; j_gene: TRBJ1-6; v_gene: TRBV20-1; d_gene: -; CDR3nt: TGCAGTGCTAGAGATCAGGCAGGGGCTTCACCCCTCAACTTT; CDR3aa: CSARDQAGASPLNF
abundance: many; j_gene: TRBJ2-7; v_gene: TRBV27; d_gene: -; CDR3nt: TGTGCCAGCAGTCAAAATCACGAGCAGTACTTC; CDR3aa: CASSQNHEQYF
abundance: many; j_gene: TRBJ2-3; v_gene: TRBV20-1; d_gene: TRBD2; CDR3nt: TGCAGTGCTAGACTAGCGGTTAGCACGCAGTATTTT; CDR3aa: CSARLAVSTQYF
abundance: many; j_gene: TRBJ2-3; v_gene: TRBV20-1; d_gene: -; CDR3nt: TGCAGTGCTAGAGATAGTTCAGCTAGCACAGATACGCAGTATTTT; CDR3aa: CSARDSSASTDTQYF
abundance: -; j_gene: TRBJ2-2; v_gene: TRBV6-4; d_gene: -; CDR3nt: TGTGCCAGCAGTGAACTAGGGAACACCGGGGAGCTGTTTTTT; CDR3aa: CASSELGNTGELFF
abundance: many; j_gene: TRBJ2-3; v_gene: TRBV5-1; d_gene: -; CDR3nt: TGCGCCAGCAGCTCCGAGAGGGCTAGCACAGATACGCAGTATTTT; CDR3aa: CASSSERASTDTQYF
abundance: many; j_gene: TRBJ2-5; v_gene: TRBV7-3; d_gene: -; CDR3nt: TGTGCCAGCAGCTTGGGGGCACAGGGCCAAGAGACCCAGTACTTC; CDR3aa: CASSLGAQGQETQYF
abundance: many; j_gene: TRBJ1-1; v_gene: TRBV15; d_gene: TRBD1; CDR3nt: TGTGCCACCAGCACCACAGGGGGCAGGAACACTGAAGCTTTCTTT; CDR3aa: CATSTTGGRNTEAFF
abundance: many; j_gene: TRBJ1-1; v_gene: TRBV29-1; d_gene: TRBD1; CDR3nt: TGCAGCGTTGATAGATGGGACAGGAAAGCTTTCTTT; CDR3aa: CSVDRWDRKAFF
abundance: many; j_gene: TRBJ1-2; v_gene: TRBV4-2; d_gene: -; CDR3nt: TGTGCCAGCAGCCAAGTTCGTGGCGACGGGTTCTATGGCTACACCTTC; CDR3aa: CASSQVRGDGFYGYTF
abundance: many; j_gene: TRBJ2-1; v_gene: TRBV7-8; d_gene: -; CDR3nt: TGTGCCAGCAGCTCCCTAGCCGAGCAGTTCTTC; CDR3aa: CASSSLAEQFF
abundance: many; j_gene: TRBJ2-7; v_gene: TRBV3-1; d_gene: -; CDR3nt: TGTGCCAGCAGCCAAGAGTGGGCTTACAACGAGCAGTACTTC; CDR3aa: CASSQEWAYNEQYF
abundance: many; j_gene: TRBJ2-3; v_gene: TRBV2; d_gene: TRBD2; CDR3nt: TGTGCCAGCAGTGACTACCGGGGGGGAACAGATACGCAGTATTTT; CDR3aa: CASSDYRGGTDTQYF
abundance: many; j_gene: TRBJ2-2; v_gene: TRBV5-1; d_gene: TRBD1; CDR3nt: TGCGCCAGCAGCTTGGGACAGGGTACCGGGGAGCTGTTTTTT; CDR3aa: CASSLGQGTGELFF
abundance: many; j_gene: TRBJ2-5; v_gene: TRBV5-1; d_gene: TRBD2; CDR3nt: TGCGCCAGCAGCTTGGATGGGACTACGTTAGAGACCCAGTACTTC; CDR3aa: CASSLDGTTLETQYF
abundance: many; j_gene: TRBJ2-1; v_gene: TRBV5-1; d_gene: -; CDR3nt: TGCGCCAGCAGCTTGGCCGGGACAGCGGGATACAATGAGCAGTTCTTC; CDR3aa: CASSLAGTAGYNEQFF
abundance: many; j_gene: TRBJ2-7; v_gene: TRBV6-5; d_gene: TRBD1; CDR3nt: TGTGCCAGCAGTTACGACAGGGGGCCGTACGAGCAGTACTTC; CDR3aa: CASSYDRGPYEQYF
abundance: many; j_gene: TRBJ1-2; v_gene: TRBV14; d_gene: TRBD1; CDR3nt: TGTGCCAGCAGCCGCACGACAGGGGACTATGGCTACACCTTC; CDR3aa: CASSRTTGDYGYTF
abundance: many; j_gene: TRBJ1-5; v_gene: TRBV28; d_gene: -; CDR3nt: TGTGCCAGCAGTCTCCTCTTCCCGGCGGGGATTAATCAGCCCCAGCATTTT; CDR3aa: CASSLLFPAGINQPQHF
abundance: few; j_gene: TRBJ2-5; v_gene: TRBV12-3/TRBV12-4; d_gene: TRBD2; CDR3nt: TGTGCCAGCAGTTTCATCGGGGGGCAAGAGACCCAGTACTTC; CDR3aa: CASSFIGGQETQYF
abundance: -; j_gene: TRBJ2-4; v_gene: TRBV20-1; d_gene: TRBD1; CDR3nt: TGCAGTGCTAGAGATCGGACGACAGGGGGGCACATTCAGTACTTC; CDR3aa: CSARDRTTGGHIQYF
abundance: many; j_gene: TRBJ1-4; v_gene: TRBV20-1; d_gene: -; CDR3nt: TGCAGTGCTTCATGGAAAAATGAAAAACTGTTTTTT; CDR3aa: CSASWKNEKLFF
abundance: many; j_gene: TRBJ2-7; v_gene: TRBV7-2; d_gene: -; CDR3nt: TGTGCCAGCAGCTTAGGAGTTAGCGACTCCTACGAGCAGTACTTC; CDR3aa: CASSLGVSDSYEQYF
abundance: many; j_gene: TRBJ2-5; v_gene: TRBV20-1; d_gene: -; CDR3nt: TGCAGTGCCGCCCGACAGGCCCCGGGGAAAGAGACCCAGTACTTC; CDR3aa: CSAARQAPGKETQYF
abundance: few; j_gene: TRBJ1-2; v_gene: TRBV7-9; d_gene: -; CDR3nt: TGTGCCAGCAGCTTATCGGGAGGGGCCAAGGATGGCTACACCTTC; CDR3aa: CASSLSGGAKDGYTF